This TCR beta chain was sequenced for a study of CD8+CD57+ T cells in acquired aplastic anemia (dated by TCRdb to between 2018 and 2020). Some background on the complete study: Extracted DNA from sorted CD4+ and CD8+ cells averaged approximately 3 ug, ranging from 0.2 to 27.4 ug. An average of approximately 10 million reads for CD4+ cells and approximately 11 million reads for CD8+ cells was obtained from healthy donor samples. The full study reports these points: No significant difference in CD8+ Simpson's diversity was found between patients and healthy controls (P=0.060). Although twenty-nine CD8+ CDR3 sequences were shared by patients and controls, these sequences appeared highly expressed in patients and within the immunodominant clones of patients.

The sample holds one count of this clonotype. Its binding antigen is unknown. No quality values exist for individual bases; no much larger clone is one base distant. One read represents weak support. The study deep-sequenced TCR repertoires of sorted CD4+ and CD8+ blood T cells from severe aplastic anemia patients and healthy subjects. Ficoll-Paque density gradient centrifugation was used to isolate peripheral blood mononuclear cells. CD4+ and CD8+ T cells were sorted by FACS or magnetic beads before DNA extraction. Genomic DNA served as template for TCR beta VDJ combination and CDR3 sequence profiling. An Illumina HiSeq 2000 was used for TCR repertoire sequencing. Per the source publication's procedure: TRBV/TRBJ rearrangement plots, CDR3 size and DJ length profiles, and Simpson's diversity index were used to evaluate the repertoires. The most abundant DNA sequence in the deep sequencing data was defined as the immunodominant clone. CDR3 amino acid sequences were checked for sharing across subjects and were also compared against the VDJdb database and published repertoires. TCRdb reanalyzed the raw reads on its own, using fastp at Q25 for trimming and MiXCR for clone calling, and kept in-frame beta chains. Duplicate CDR3 protein sequences are folded into a single record with the most common DNA and genes. TCRdb's processing, not the authors', yielded these V and J calls. The sample table lists 150,000 to 200,000 distinct CDR3 sequences, 55% to 80% of them with a count of one. The top ten clonotypes cover roughly 44% of the sample.

V is reduced by 7 bases and J by 4 bases, leaving a spacing of 16 bases between them. Via the germline V gene, CDR1 is SQVTM and CDR2 ANQGSEA. From the cysteine through the phenylalanine, the CDR3 covers 14 amino acids. Only the CDR3 DNA is retained, 42 bases long and in frame from the first base. The rearranged chain carries TRBV29-1 and TRBJ2-2, with a tentative D call of TRBD1 or TRBD2, each matching 5 bases. The source of this sequence is a human donor in good health. Sample: sorted CD4+, CD8+, or CD8+CD57+ T cells (not recorded which) from PBMCs. The CDR3 reads CSARGSLSTGELFF. The DNA sequence is TGCAGCGCGAGGGGTAGTTTGAGCACCGGGGAGCTGTTTTTT.